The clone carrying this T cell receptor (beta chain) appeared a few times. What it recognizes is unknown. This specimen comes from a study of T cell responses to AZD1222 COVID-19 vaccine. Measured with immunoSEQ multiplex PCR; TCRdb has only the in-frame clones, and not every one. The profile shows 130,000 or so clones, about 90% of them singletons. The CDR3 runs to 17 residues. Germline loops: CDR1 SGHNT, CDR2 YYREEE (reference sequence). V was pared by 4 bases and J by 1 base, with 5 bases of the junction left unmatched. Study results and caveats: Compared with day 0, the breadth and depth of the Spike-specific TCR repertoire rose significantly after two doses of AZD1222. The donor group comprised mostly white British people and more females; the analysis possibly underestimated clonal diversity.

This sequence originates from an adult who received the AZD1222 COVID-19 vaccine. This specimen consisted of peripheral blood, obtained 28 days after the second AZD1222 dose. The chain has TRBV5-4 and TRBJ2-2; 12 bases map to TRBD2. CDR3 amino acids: CASSPGGLAGNTGELFF. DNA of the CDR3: TGTGCCAGCAGCCCGGGGGGACTAGCGGGGAACACCGGGGAGCTGTTTTTT.